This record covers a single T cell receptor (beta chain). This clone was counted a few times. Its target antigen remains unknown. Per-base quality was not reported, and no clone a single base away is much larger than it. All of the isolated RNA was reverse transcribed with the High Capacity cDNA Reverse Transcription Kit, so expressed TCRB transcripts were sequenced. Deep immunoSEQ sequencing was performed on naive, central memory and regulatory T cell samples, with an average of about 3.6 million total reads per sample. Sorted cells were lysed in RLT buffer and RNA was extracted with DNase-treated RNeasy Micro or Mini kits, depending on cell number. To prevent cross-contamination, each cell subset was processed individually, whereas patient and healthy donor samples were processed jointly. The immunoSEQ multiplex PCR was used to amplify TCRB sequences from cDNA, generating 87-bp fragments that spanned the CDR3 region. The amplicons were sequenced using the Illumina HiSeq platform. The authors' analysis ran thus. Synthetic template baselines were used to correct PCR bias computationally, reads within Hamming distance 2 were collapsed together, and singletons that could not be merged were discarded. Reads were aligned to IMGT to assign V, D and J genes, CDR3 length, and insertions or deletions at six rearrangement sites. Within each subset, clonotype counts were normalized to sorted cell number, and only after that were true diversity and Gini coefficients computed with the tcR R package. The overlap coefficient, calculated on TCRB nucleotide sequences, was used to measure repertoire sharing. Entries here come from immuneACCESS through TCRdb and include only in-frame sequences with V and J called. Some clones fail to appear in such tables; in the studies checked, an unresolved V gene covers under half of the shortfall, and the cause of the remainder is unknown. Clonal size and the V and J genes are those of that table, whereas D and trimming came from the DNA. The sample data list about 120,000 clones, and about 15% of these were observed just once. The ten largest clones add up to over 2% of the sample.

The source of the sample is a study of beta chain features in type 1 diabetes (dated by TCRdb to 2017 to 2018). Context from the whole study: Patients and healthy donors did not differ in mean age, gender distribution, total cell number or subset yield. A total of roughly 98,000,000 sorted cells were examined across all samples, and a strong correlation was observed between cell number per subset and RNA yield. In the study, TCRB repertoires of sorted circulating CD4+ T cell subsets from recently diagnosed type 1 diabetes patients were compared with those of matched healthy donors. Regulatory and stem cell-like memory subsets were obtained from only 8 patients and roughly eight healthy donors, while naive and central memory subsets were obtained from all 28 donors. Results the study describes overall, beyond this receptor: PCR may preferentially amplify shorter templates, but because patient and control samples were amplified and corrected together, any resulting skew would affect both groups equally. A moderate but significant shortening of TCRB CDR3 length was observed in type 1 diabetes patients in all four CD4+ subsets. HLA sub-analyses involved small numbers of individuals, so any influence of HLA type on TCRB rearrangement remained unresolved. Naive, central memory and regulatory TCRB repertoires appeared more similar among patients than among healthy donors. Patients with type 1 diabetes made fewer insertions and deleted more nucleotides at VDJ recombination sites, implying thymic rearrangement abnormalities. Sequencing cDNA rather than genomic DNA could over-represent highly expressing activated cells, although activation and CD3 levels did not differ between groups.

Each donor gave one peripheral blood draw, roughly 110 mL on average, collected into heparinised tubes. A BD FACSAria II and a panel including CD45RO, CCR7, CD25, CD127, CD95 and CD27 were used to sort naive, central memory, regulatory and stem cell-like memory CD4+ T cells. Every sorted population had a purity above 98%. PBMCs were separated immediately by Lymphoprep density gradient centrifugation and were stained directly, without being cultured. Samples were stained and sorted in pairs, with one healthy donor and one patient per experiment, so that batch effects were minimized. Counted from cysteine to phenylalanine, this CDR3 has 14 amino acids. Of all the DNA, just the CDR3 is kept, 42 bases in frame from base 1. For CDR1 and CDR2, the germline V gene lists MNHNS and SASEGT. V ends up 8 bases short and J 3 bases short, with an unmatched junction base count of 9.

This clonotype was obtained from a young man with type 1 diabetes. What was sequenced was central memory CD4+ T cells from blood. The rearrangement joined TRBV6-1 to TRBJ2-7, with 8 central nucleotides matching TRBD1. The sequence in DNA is TGTGCCAGCCCCCCGGTAGGACAGGGCTACGAGCAGTACTTC. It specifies CASPPVGQGYEQYF.